This is a list of T cell receptor beta chains from one sample in a study of beta chain features in type 1 diabetes. The repertoire was sequenced with immunoSEQ multiplex PCR; TCRdb's copy has only in-frame clones and lacks some. The table records 500,000 to 700,000 clones, about 14% of them present only once. Specimen: naive CD4+ T cells from blood. The receptors were gathered from a man aged 18 to 29 in good health. Both conserved end residues are trimmed from each CDR3.

v_gene,j_gene,CDR3aa
TRBV7-9,TRBJ2-1,ASSPRGMVYNEQF
TRBV7-9,TRBJ2-2,ASSLSAGTLNTGELF
TRBV9,TRBJ2-3,ASSVAPPDTQY
TRBV2,TRBJ2-7,ASSNHLVAYEQY
TRBV10-3,TRBJ1-3,AISGVTSGNTIY
TRBV5-1,TRBJ2-1,ASSWGTQSSYNEQF
TRBV27,TRBJ2-7,ASRLAGVNEQY
TRBV18,TRBJ2-7,ASSQTNDRSYEQY
TRBV7-9,TRBJ2-7,ASSLAASGQSSYEQY
TRBV7-8,TRBJ2-2,ASSLSGELF
TRBV18,TRBJ1-2,ASSPDGVPRYGYT
TRBV9,TRBJ1-2,ASSRDSNYGYT
TRBV7-2,TRBJ1-4,ASSSGAGGKEKLF
TRBV30,TRBJ1-2,AWNFPGGPYGYT
TRBV6-5,TRBJ2-3,ASSPPTNADTQY
TRBV10-3,TRBJ2-5,AISFGTNQETQY
TRBV4-3,TRBJ2-4,ASSSISPGLAGVGAKNIQY
TRBV18,TRBJ1-2,ASSGTEHYGYT
TRBV6-5,TRBJ2-7,ASSQQGVKQY
TRBV27,TRBJ1-2,ASSSTGSYGYT
TRBV6-1,TRBJ2-5,ASGELVGHQETQY
TRBV27,TRBJ1-5,ASSRDSQTQWPQH